This TCR beta chain was retrieved from a study of cytomegalovirus exposure and HLA in healthy donors. Study details: Within the Caucasian-associated ancestry cluster were roughly 82% of the roughly 400 genotyped donors.

Overall study findings and caveats: Sequences of the TCR beta chain were said to predict the HLA-A and HLA-B alleles of most subjects accurately.

This clone showed up just once. Its target is not known. Per the germline V gene, CDR1 is SEHNR and CDR2 is FQNEAQ (reference sequence). The CDR3 loop spans 16 amino acids. V was cut by 5 bases and J by 0 bases, with 15 bases left in between. Primers: 60 Vbeta forward and 13 Jbeta reverse. Sequencing used immunoSEQ multiplex PCR; TCRdb keeps in-frame clones, though not all of them. The repertoire holds 150,000 to 200,000 clones, with approximately 80% as singletons. The TCR comes from a woman in her late teens or twenties in good health and CMV-seronegative. The J gene is TRBJ2-3, the V gene TRBV7-9; a possible D gene is TRBD1 (5 bases). The specimen sequenced was PBMCs. In DNA, the CDR3 is TGTGCCAGCAGCCGTATGACAGTTGTCAGCACAGATACGCAGTATTTT. This encodes CASSRMTVVSTDTQYF.